The rows below give T cell receptor beta chains drawn from one sample of a study of blood T cell repertoires in COVID-19. Sequenced by immunoSEQ multiplex PCR; TCRdb stores in-frame clones only, minus some. Altogether around 140,000 clones are present, about 87% being singletons, with the ten largest covering around 0.91%. Sequencing used peripheral blood. These receptors originate from a woman aged 50 to 60 with acute or convalescent COVID-19. CDR3s include the opening cysteine and the closing phenylalanine or tryptophan. A D gene is named only where the DNA matches it firmly. Where a row states a size, it is once, few, many or the class of an expanded clone; other rows omit it.

>TRBV18|NA|TRBJ2-7|TRBD1
TGTGCCAGCTCACCATCACCGGGACAGGGAGCTCCCGAGCAGTACTTC
CASSPSPGQGAPEQYF
>TRBV7-9|few|TRBJ2-7|NA
TGTGCCAGCAGCCTACTCCCCTACGAGCAGTACTTC
CASSLLPYEQYF
>TRBV5-4|NA|TRBJ2-7|NA
TGTGCCAGCAGCTTGACAGGGTCTATGTCCTACGAGCAGTACTTC
CASSLTGSMSYEQYF
>TRBV7-9|NA|TRBJ2-7|TRBD2
TGTGCCAGCAGCTTTCCGGGACTAGCAACCGAGCAGTACTTC
CASSFPGLATEQYF
>TRBV27|NA|TRBJ2-1|NA
TGTGCCAGCAAAATGAAGGGGGATTACAATGAGCAGTTCTTC
CASKMKGDYNEQFF
>TRBV5-1|NA|TRBJ2-6|TRBD1
TGCGCCAGCAGCTTAGGGACAGGACCACTCTCTGGGGCCAACGTCCTGACTTTC
CASSLGTGPLSGANVLTF
>TRBV24-1|NA|TRBJ1-3|NA
TGTGCCACCAGTGACAGCGGGGGGAACTCTGGAAACACCATATATTTT
CATSDSGGNSGNTIYF
>TRBV7-9|NA|TRBJ2-1|NA
TGTGCCAGCAGTTTACCCACAGGGTGGAACGATGAGCAGTTCTTC
CASSLPTGWNDEQFF
>TRBV2|NA|TRBJ1-1|TRBD1
TGTGCCAGCAGTGACGGCAGGGGGCGCGTTCGGGACACTGAAGCTTTCTTT
CASSDGRGRVRDTEAFF
>TRBV2|NA|TRBJ1-4|NA
TGTGCCAGCAGACCCCGGTGGGCTGCAACTAATGAAAAACTGTTTTTT
CASRPRWAATNEKLFF
>TRBV10-3|NA|TRBJ2-1|TRBD2
TGTGCCATCAGTGGGGGACTAGCGGGAGGGTACAATGAGCAGTTCTTC
CAISGGLAGGYNEQFF
>TRBV5-1|NA|TRBJ1-6|NA
TGCGCCAGCAGCCAGGAAGGGGTCAGCTCCTATAATTCACCCCTCCACTTT
CASSQEGVSSYNSPLHF
>TRBV9|NA|TRBJ1-2|TRBD1
TGTGCCAGCAGCGTAGGGACAGGGGATGGCTACACCTTC
CASSVGTGDGYTF
>TRBV9|NA|TRBJ2-1|TRBD2
TGTGCCAGCAGCGTAAGCGGGGGGGCCAGCAATGAGCAGTTCTTC
CASSVSGGASNEQFF
>TRBV10-3|NA|TRBJ2-2|NA
TGTGCCATCAGTGAGTTGACAGGTGTTAACACCGGGGAGCTGTTTTTT
CAISELTGVNTGELFF
>TRBV2|NA|TRBJ1-1|TRBD1
TGTGCCAGCAGTAGACAGGGGGCAGGCACTGAAGCTTTCTTT
CASSRQGAGTEAFF
>TRBV6-6|NA|TRBJ2-7|NA
TGTGCCAGCAGTCTCCTGGGGGGGCAGTACTTC
CASSLLGGQYF
>TRBV7-3|NA|TRBJ2-3|TRBD2
TGTGCCAGCAGCCAGACTAGCGGGAGCTATACGCAGTATTTT
CASSQTSGSYTQYF
>TRBV19|NA|TRBJ1-2|NA
TGTGCCAGTAGCCACCAGGCCAGGGAGGGCTATGGCTACACCTTC
CASSHQAREGYGYTF
>TRBV10-1|NA|TRBJ2-5|TRBD2
TGCGCCAGCAGTGACCGGATAGCGGGAAGGCAAGAGACCCAGTACTTC
CASSDRIAGRQETQYF
>TRBV14|NA|TRBJ1-2|NA
TGTGCCAGCAGGCAGGATCCTAACTATGGCTACACCTTC
CASRQDPNYGYTF
>TRBV27|few|TRBJ1-1|NA
TGTGCCAGCGAGACAAACAGGGAAGGGCTACACACTGAAGCTTTCTTT
CASETNREGLHTEAFF
>TRBV7-9|NA|TRBJ1-2|NA
TGTGCCAGCAGCTCAGACGGGGGGAACTATGGCTACACCTTC
CASSSDGGNYGYTF
>TRBV24-1|NA|TRBJ1-3|TRBD1
TGTGCCACCAGTGAAAACAGGGGTGGAAACACCATATATTTT
CATSENRGGNTIYF
>TRBV7-9|NA|TRBJ2-1|TRBD2
TGTGCCAGCAGCCCTAGCGGCTCCTACAATGAGCAGTTCTTC
CASSPSGSYNEQFF
>TRBV6-5|NA|TRBJ1-5|NA
TGTGCCAGCAGTTACACAGGCAATCAGCCCCAGCATTTT
CASSYTGNQPQHF
>TRBV19|NA|TRBJ1-5|TRBD1
TGTGCCAGTAGTATTAGCGGCACAGGGGTGGATAGCAATCAGCCCCAGCATTTT
CASSISGTGVDSNQPQHF